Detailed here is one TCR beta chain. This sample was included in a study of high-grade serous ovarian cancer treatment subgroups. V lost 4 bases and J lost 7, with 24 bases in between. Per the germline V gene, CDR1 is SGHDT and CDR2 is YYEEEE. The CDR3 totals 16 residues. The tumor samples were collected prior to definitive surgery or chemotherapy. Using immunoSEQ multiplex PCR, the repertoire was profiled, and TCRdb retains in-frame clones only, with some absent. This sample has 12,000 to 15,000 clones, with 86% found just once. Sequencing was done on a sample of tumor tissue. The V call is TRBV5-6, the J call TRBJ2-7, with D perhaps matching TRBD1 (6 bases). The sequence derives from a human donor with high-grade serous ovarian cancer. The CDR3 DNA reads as TGTGCCAGCAGCACAATTACCGGGACACAGTTTGGAGAGCAGTACTTC. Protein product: CASSTITGTQFGEQYF. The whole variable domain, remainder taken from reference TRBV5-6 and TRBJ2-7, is DAGVTQSPTHLIKTRGQQVTLRCSPKSGHDTVSWYQQALGQGPQFIFQYYEEEERQRGNFPDRFSGHQFPNYSSELNVNALLLGDSALYLCASSTITGTQFGEQYFGPGTRLTVT.